A selection of T cell receptor beta chains follows, all from one sample in a study of early T cells in non-severe SARS-CoV-2 infection. TCRdb itself ran the 5' RACE reads through MiXCR, one entry per CDR3 protein. The sample carries about 21,000 distinct CDR3 sequences, roughly 5.6% recorded once. This specimen was whole blood, taken at baseline. Receptors were obtained from an adult who was a healthcare worker with PCR-confirmed SARS-CoV-2 infection or an uninfected control (not recorded which). Each CDR3 is given with its conserved first and last residue. The D gene is left open where the match is weak. A clone size is listed for some rows: how often the clone was seen (once, few, many), or a class if it is expanded.

clone size,CDR3 length,J gene,V gene,D gene,CDR3 DNA,CDR3 protein
few,14,TRBJ2-7,TRBV13,.,TGTGCCAGCAGCTTTAGGGGTGCCCCCTACGAGCAGTACTTC,CASSFRGAPYEQYF
.,13,TRBJ2-7,TRBV18,.,TGTGCCAGCTCGGATGCGGGACAGTACGAGCAGTACTTC,CASSDAGQYEQYF
.,16,TRBJ2-3,TRBV7-3,.,TGTGCCAGCAGCTTATTTCCGGGGATAGGCACAGATACGCAGTATTTT,CASSLFPGIGTDTQYF
few,16,TRBJ2-7,TRBV7-2,TRBD1,TGTGCCAGCAGCGTGGTCGACGGGACAGGGTCCTACGAGCAGTACTTC,CASSVVDGTGSYEQYF
.,14,TRBJ2-3,TRBV5-1,TRBD2,TGCGCCAGCAGCCCACCGACTAGCACGGGAGCGCAGTATTTT,CASSPPTSTGAQYF
.,13,TRBJ2-7,TRBV6-1,.,TGTGCCAGCGACCGCGACAGAACCTACGAGCAGTACTTC,CASDRDRTYEQYF
many,15,TRBJ1-2,TRBV7-6,TRBD1,TGTGCCAGCAGCGGCCTGCAGGGGGCAAGTTATGGCTACACCTTC,CASSGLQGASYGYTF
.,15,TRBJ2-1,TRBV5-1,TRBD2,TGCGCCAGCAGCTTTGGGACTATGCTTAACAATGAGCAGTTCTTC,CASSFGTMLNNEQFF
many,16,TRBJ2-1,TRBV7-6,TRBD2,TGTGCCAGCAGCTTTGGAGCGGGGGGGGCGTACAATGAGCAGTTCTTC,CASSFGAGGAYNEQFF
many,14,TRBJ1-1,TRBV12-3/TRBV12-4,.,TGTGCCAGCAGTTACGCAGGGGCCTACACTGAAGCTTTCTTT,CASSYAGAYTEAFF
.,14,TRBJ1-5,TRBV19,TRBD1,TGTGCCAGTACCTCAGGGGGAGGAAATCAGCCCCAGCATTTT,CASTSGGGNQPQHF
medium-sized,13,TRBJ1-4,TRBV6-9,TRBD1,TGTGCCAGTCCGGACAGGGAAAATGAAAAACTGTTTTTT,CASPDRENEKLFF
medium-sized,15,TRBJ1-5,TRBV12-3/TRBV12-4,.,TGTGCCAGCAGTCCCCGTTTCGGGAACGATCAGCCCCAGCATTTT,CASSPRFGNDQPQHF
few,18,TRBJ2-1,TRBV29-1,TRBD2,TGCAGCGTTGGTATCCTAGCGGGGGTCCTGAGCTCCTACAATGAGCAGTTCTTC,CSVGILAGVLSSYNEQFF
medium-sized,13,TRBJ1-1,TRBV3-1,TRBD1,TGTGCCAGCAGCCTAGGACAGGCCACTGAAGCTTTCTTT,CASSLGQATEAFF
many,11,TRBJ1-1,TRBV3-1,TRBD1,TGTGCCAGCAGCTCACAGGGGAGAGCTTTCTTT,CASSSQGRAFF
.,16,TRBJ2-1,TRBV18,TRBD1,TGTGCCAGCTCAGTACAGGGGGATAGCTCCTACAATGAGCAGTTCTTC,CASSVQGDSSYNEQFF
large,13,TRBJ2-6,TRBV27,.,TGTGCCAGCAGCCCCTCTGGGGCCAACGTCCTGACTTTC,CASSPSGANVLTF
many,13,TRBJ2-3,TRBV12-3/TRBV12-4,TRBD1,TGTGCCAGCAGCTGGACAGGCACATTCAAGCAGTATTTT,CASSWTGTFKQYF
many,11,TRBJ1-3,TRBV6-6,.,TGTGCCAGCAGTACCGTGAACACCATATATTTT,CASSTVNTIYF
many,14,TRBJ2-5,TRBV7-2,.,TGTGCCAGCAGCTTAAATCCCCTACAAGAGACCCAGTACTTC,CASSLNPLQETQYF
.,12,TRBJ1-1,TRBV25-1,.,TGTGCCAGCAAATCAACCACAGGGGAAGCTTTCTTT,CASKSTTGEAFF
.,15,TRBJ1-5,TRBV6-1,.,TGTGCCAGCACATTAAGGGGGATTAGGGATCAGCCCCAGCATTTT,CASTLRGIRDQPQHF
few,16,TRBJ1-1,TRBV30,.,TGTGCCTGGAGTGTGGGTTTTTCGATCGGGGAGACTGAAGCTTTCTTT,CAWSVGFSIGETEAFF
many,14,TRBJ2-5,TRBV19,TRBD2,TGTGCCAGTACCTCGGGGGGAAACCAAGAGACCCAGTACTTC,CASTSGGNQETQYF
.,15,TRBJ1-3,TRBV14,.,TGTGCCAGCAGCCAAGTCCGAGGGGTTGGAAACACCATATATTTT,CASSQVRGVGNTIYF
many,15,TRBJ2-1,TRBV4-3,.,TGCGCCAGCCCCTTGGGACGGGGCTTACACAATGAGCAGTTCTTC,CASPLGRGLHNEQFF
few,15,TRBJ1-5,TRBV3-1,.,TGTGCCAGCAGTACGGACAGAACAAGCAATCAGCCCCAGCATTTT,CASSTDRTSNQPQHF
.,12,TRBJ2-1,TRBV6-5,.,TGTGCCAGCAGGGGCTACCACAATGAGCAGTTCTTC,CASRGYHNEQFF
many,14,TRBJ2-1,TRBV5-4,TRBD2,TGTGCCAGCAGCTTTCGGACAGCGGGGGCTGAGCAGTTCTTC,CASSFRTAGAEQFF
.,13,TRBJ1-2,TRBV6-5,.,TGTGCCAGCACTAAACAGGGACTCTATGGCTACACCTTC,CASTKQGLYGYTF
.,13,TRBJ1-2,TRBV7-2,TRBD1,TGTGCCAGCAGCCAGAGACAGGGGGAAGGCTACACCTTC,CASSQRQGEGYTF